The next 4 T cell receptor beta chains were all read from a single sample in a study of blood T cells in healthy people across ages (dated by TCRdb to the mid-2010s). The library was built by means of 5' RACE. Sequencing relied on an Illumina HiSeq 2500. The second PCR ran for roughly 6 to 11 cycles and used a J-beta primer mix along with a sample-barcoded 5' primer. TCRdb itself trimmed the public reads at Q25 with fastp, ran MiXCR and retained productive beta chains. Every entry covers one CDR3 protein and lists the most common genes and DNA from its rows. This sample has 550,000 to 750,000 distinct CDR3 sequences in its table, and under 25% of those were observed once. The top ten hold 3% to 4% of the sample. The specimen was blood. The receptors derive from a man aged 65-85 years in good health.

This clonotype was counted many times. The chain carries TRBV4-1 and TRBJ2-1; no reliable D call. There are 13 residues in the CDR3. Trimming left V 0 bases short and J 11 bases short, with 11 bases between. Germline CDR1 MGHRA, CDR2 YSYEKL. CDR3 protein: CASSQDSSFQQFF. For the CDR3, the DNA is TGCGCCAGCAGCCAAGATTCCAGTTTTCAGCAGTTCTTC.

V usage is TRBV5-5 and J usage is TRBJ2-2, with D tentatively TRBD1 or TRBD2 (5 bases each). The CDR3 loop spans 15 amino acids. CDR1 SGHKS and CDR2 YYEKEE come from the germline V gene (reference sequence). V was shortened by 6 bases and J by 1 base, with 13 bases between the two germline ends. The CDR3 loop is CASTTGTKNTGELFF. DNA for the CDR3: TGTGCCAGCACCACCGGGACCAAGAACACCGGGGAGCTGTTTTTT.

This clonotype has a handful of counts. The gene calls are TRBV4-3 and TRBJ2-7; 8 positions agree with TRBD2. J lost 2 bases, V lost 0 bases, and 6 bases had no gene match. Germline CDR1 LGHNA, CDR2 YSLEER. CDR3 length: 16 residues. CDR3 in amino acids: CASSQDNSGGAYEQYF. For the CDR3, the DNA is TGCGCCAGCAGCCAAGATAATTCGGGAGGGGCCTACGAGCAGTACTTC.

The rearrangement uses TRBV4-3 and TRBJ1-1; no reliable D call. From germline, CDR1 is LGHNA and CDR2 YSLEER. This CDR3 contains 16 residues. The germline V and J ends were trimmed by 0 bases and 5 bases, with 16 bases remaining between them. CDR3: CASSQEEQAGRTEAFF. Here the CDR3 DNA reads TGCGCCAGCAGCCAAGAGGAGCAGGCAGGTAGGACTGAAGCTTTCTTT.